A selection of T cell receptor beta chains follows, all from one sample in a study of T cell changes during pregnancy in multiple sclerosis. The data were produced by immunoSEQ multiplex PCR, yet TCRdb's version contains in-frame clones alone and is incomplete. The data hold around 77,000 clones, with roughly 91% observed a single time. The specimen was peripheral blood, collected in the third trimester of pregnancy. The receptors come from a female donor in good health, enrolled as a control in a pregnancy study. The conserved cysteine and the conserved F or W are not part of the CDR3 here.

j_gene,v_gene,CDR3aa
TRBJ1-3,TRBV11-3,ASSPPQRVGNTIY
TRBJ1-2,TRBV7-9,ASSAVQGSYGRGYT
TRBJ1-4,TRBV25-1,ASSAPGLINEKLF
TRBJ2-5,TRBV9,ASSVGTSGRETQY
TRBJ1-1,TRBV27,ASSFRGRPEAF
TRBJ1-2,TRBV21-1,ASSKRGRGFYGYT
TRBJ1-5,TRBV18,ASSPRAGGNQPQH
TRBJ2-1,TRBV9,ASSSSGAGGHEQF
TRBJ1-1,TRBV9,ASSATRLRNTEAF
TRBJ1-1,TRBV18,ASSPGRGDTEAF
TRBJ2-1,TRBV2,ASSERTSRNNEQF
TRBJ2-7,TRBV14,ASSQDHGDRSRY
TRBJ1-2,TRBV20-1,SASYGYT
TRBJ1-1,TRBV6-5,ASSNAGNTEAF
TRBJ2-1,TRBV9,ASSVEGLAGVDEQF
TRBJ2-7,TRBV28,ASNRQPYEQY
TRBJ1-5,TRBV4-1,ASSQGLDGRGPQH
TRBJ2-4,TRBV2,ASSTNRGRGKNIQY
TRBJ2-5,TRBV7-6,ASSSPPARGAHIRSTQY
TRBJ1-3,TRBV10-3,AISDPTGQGGNTIY
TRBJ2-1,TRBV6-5,ASSYGQGVENEQF
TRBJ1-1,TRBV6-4,ASSDVAGSAEAF
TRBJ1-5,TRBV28,ASSLFSRASNQPQH
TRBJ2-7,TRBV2,ASSALYEQY
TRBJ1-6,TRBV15,ATSGGASYNSPLH
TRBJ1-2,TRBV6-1,ASSEVDIYGYT
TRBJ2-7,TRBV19,ASSKTGTYEQY
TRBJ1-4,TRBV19,ASRSPGTYNEKLF
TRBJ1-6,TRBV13,ASSFRGRGDNSPLH
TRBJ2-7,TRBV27,ASSYGRDSYEQY
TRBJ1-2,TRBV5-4,ASSFPGQGVEGYT
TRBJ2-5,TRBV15,ATSESGEKETQY
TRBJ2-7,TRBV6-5,ASSPTGNYEQY
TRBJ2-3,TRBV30,ASQGLWGTDTQY
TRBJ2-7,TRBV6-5,ASSPAGTGYEQY
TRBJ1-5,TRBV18,ASSPVPGLNQPQH
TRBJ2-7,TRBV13,ASSYTGGLGYEQY
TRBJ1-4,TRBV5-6,ASSSQAGTGMF
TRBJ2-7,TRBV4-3,ASSQEGREGPRDEQY
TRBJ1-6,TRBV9,ASSVGSGGYESPLH
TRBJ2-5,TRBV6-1,ASTRGGAHQETQY
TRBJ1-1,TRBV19,ASSMGTLEEAF
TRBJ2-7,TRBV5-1,ASSFSRGRSYEQY
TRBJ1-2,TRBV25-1,ASSEYVAGRSSGYT
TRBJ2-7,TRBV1,TSSQVRGRDRDRHYEQY